This entry features one TCR beta chain sequence. This clonotype was detected ten times or more. Its antigen has not been determined. Base qualities are not recorded, but no much larger clone differs from it by a single base. Library preparation employed PCR. The data were produced on an Illumina HiSeq 2500. To reduce PCR and sequencing biases, unique molecular identifiers were incorporated into the TCR beta cDNA libraries. Every 1 to 10 million input T cells yielded roughly 0.5 million cDNA molecules, meaning each molecule approximated one T cell. Patient libraries were prepared and sequenced with the same protocol used for the earlier healthy control dataset. Samples belonging to the same batch were prepared together, multiplexed and sequenced on a shared HiSeq lane. Per the authors' processing: MIGEC was used to process the raw barcoded reads, and molecular identifier groups with only a single read were discarded before consensus assembly and CDR3 extraction. VDJtools was used for post-analysis of the clonotype tables, with diversity normalized by down-sampling every dataset to the smallest sample size. Repertoire overlap clustering matched CDR3 amino acid but not nucleotide sequences to correct batch-related cross-sample contamination. Using fastp trimming at Q25 and MiXCR clonotype assembly, TCRdb reanalyzed the public sequencing data and kept in-frame beta chains. Duplicate CDR3 protein sequences are folded into a single record with the most common DNA and genes. The V and J calls were not made by the authors but by TCRdb's processing. In this sample the table shows approximately 250,000 distinct CDR3 sequences, 36% of which occur a single time. The ten largest account for more than 4% of the sample.

The data are from a study of post-analysis software for immune sequencing data (dated by TCRdb to between 2015 and 2017). Notes on the research overall: Relapsing-remitting, secondary progressive and progressive-relapsing multiple sclerosis were recorded as disease courses, and subtype annotation was lacking for some patients. Patient repertoires were compared against roughly 10 previously published healthy control repertoires from donors aged roughly 6 to 28 years. A subset of samples was prepared in parallel using single-end sample barcoding, then pooled and co-amplified after Illumina adapter ligation. What the work shows at the level of the full study, not this receptor alone: Direct clustering with F measure revealed strong co-clustering of samples prepared in the same batch, which led to a batch-effect correction. The control group was slightly older than the multiple sclerosis patient group. Significantly lower normalized Chao1 diversity was found in multiple sclerosis patients than in controls, suggesting substantial peripheral T-cell clonal expansion. Roughly 5 TRBV segments, including TRBV5-6, TRBV5-1 and TRBV20-1, were significantly more frequent in patients than controls.

To demonstrate the VDJtools post-analysis software, the study profiled TCR beta repertoires from the peripheral blood of about 13 young patients with multiple sclerosis. The patients with multiple sclerosis were children and adolescents between about 6 and 15 years of age. The CDR3 starts with the cysteine, ends with the phenylalanine, and has 11 residues. Left in the record is the CDR3 DNA by itself, 33 bases read in frame from the first base. The germline V gene (reference sequence) supplies CDR1 DFQATT and CDR2 SNEGSKA. Sequencing was performed on blood. This receptor chain uses TRBV20-1 and TRBJ2-4; TRBD2 might be the D gene, on 6 matching bases. This receptor was taken from a girl aged 5-17 years with multiple sclerosis. The CDR3 in this case is CRAGREDIQYF. The sequenced DNA: TGCAGAGCGGGCAGGGAGGACATTCAGTACTTC.